The 28 T cell receptor beta chains reported below all come from one sample, sequenced in a study of T cells in Graves' hyperthyroidism and ophthalmopathy. RNA transcripts provided the source from which TCR beta CDR3 regions were amplified. A set of HTBI primers served as the primers for a first-round RT-PCR of the TCR CDR3. TCRdb re-derived calls from the multiplex PCR reads in MiXCR, one entry per CDR3 protein. The sample has about 400,000 distinct CDR3 sequences; roughly 25% are singletons. The sample comprised blood. Receptors originate from a man aged 45-60 years with Graves' hyperthyroidism.

This clonotype has ten or more counts. V is TRBV27 and J is TRBJ2-3; 8 bases map to TRBD2. V trimming: 4 bases; J trimming: 1 base; junction bases outside the gene matches: 7. This CDR3 contains 16 residues. Germline CDR1 is MNHEY and CDR2 is SMNVEV (reference sequence). The CDR3 protein is CASSSPGLGGTDTQYF. CDR3 DNA: TGTGCCAGCAGTTCACCGGGACTAGGGGGCACAGATACGCAGTATTTT.

This clonotype was observed a handful of times. This chain joins TRBV7-9 and TRBJ2-3; perhaps TRBD1 as D (7 bases). Germline V gene data show CDR1 as SEHNR and CDR2 as FQNEAQ (reference sequence). V was clipped by 1 base and J by 2 bases, with 13 bases between them. The CDR3 has 16 residues. The CDR3 DNA sequence: TGTGCCAGCAGCTTAGGACAGGGACTGGACACAGATACGCAGTATTTT. Translating gives CASSLGQGLDTDTQYF.

J is TRBJ2-7 and V is TRBV12-3 or TRBV12-4, with 9 bases lining up with TRBD2. The J segment lost 5 bases and the V segment lost 3 bases, leaving 5 bases of the junction unmatched. The CDR3 extends over 14 amino acids. CDR3 region: CASSLLAGTNEQYF. The CDR3 DNA sequence: TGTGCCAGCAGTTTGCTAGCGGGGACCAACGAGCAGTACTTC.

The chain combines TRBV3-1 with TRBJ2-5; D call uncertain. This CDR3 has 14 residues. The germline V gene has CDR1 LGHDT and CDR2 YNNKEL (reference sequence). V was clipped by 0 bases and J by 1 base, with 6 bases between them. The CDR3 nucleotides read TGTGCCAGCAGCCAAGAAGACGCCCAAGAGACCCAGTACTTC. Translation gives CASSQEDAQETQYF.

The J gene is TRBJ2-3, the V gene TRBV29-1; D unclear. V gave up 5 bases and J gave up 2 bases, with 17 bases separating them. Germline CDR1 and CDR2: SQVTM and ANQGSEA. The CDR3 contains 15 residues. CDR3 sequence reads: CSVKWAVSYTDTQYF. DNA of the CDR3: TGCAGCGTTAAATGGGCAGTTTCATACACAGATACGCAGTATTTT.

The chain is built from TRBV6-1 and TRBJ1-1; D gene ambiguous. The CDR3 runs 14 residues. Trimming took 0 bases from V and 4 from J, leaving 9 bases between them. CDR1 is MNHNS, CDR2 SASEGT, per germline. The chain's CDR3 is CASSEAQTGTEAFF. In DNA, the CDR3 is TGTGCCAGCAGTGAAGCGCAAACGGGCACTGAAGCTTTCTTT.

The rearrangement joins TRBV12-3 or TRBV12-4 to TRBJ2-1; D ambiguous. The V end was cut by 8 bases, the J end by 5 bases, with 13 bases between. The CDR3 is 13 amino acids. The DNA for the CDR3 is TGTGCCAGCGGCCCGAATTTCCACAATGAGCAGTTCTTC. This codes for CASGPNFHNEQFF.

The V gene is TRBV14, the J gene TRBJ1-4; D is unclear. Trimming shortened V by 0 bases and J by 8 bases, and 13 bases separated the two germline ends. Germline-derived CDR1 and CDR2 are SGHDN and FVKESK. The CDR3 sequence is 15 residues long. CDR3 coding DNA: TGTGCCAGCAGCCAAGACGGCGTCTTCGGAGAAAAACTGTTTTTT. This sequence encodes CASSQDGVFGEKLFF.

This clonotype was detected a few times. This chain links TRBV7-9 with TRBJ2-2, with a possible D match to TRBD1 (6 bases). V was clipped by 5 bases and J by 7 bases, with 20 bases between them. In germline, CDR1 is SEHNR, CDR2 FQNEAQ (reference sequence). The CDR3 has 16 residues. The CDR3: CASSPDRTPRGGELFF. CDR3 in DNA: TGTGCCAGCAGCCCAGACAGGACGCCAAGGGGCGGGGAGCTGTTTTTT.

This chain uses TRBV20-1 with TRBJ2-1; D is undetermined. Trimming left V 5 bases short and J 1 base short, with 18 bases between. CDR3 length: 16 residues. In germline, CDR1 is DFQATT, CDR2 SNEGSKA (reference sequence). The CDR3 DNA follows: TGCAGTGCTCCCTCGGCGGCCTTGGGGTCCTACAATGAGCAGTTCTTC. This codes for CSAPSAALGSYNEQFF.

V usage is TRBV15 and J usage is TRBJ2-3; the D is unclear. Trimming pared 0 bases from V and 6 bases from J, leaving 13 bases between. Germline V lookup: CDR1 LNHNV, CDR2 YYDKDF (reference sequence). The CDR3 totals 15 residues. The CDR3 nucleotides read TGTGCCACCAGCAGAGAGCGTCCCAGATGGGATACGCAGTATTTT. Residues: CATSRERPRWDTQYF.

The chain employs TRBV12-3 or TRBV12-4 and TRBJ2-3; D not certain. V lost 8 bases and J 0 bases, leaving 12 bases between the germline ends. CDR3 length: 14 residues. CDR3 sequence (DNA): TGTGCCAGCCTCCTCAGTGGGAGCACAGATACGCAGTATTTT. Translated: CASLLSGSTDTQYF.

This clonotype was detected ten times or more. The chain has TRBV11-2 and TRBJ2-3; 7 bases are shared with TRBD1. The trim removed 5 bases at V and 3 bases at J, leaving 8 bases unmatched. CDR3 size: 15 residues. Germline CDR1 SGHAT, CDR2 FQNNGV. The CDR3 loop reads CASSPTGLRTDTQYF. The CDR3 DNA is TGTGCCAGCAGCCCGACAGGGCTTAGAACAGATACGCAGTATTTT.

This clonotype was found a few times. This sequence joins TRBV7-9 and TRBJ2-3, with a tentative D call TRBD2 (5 bases). The germline V and J ends were trimmed by 5 bases and 0 bases, with 15 bases remaining between them. This CDR3 is built from 16 residues. CDR1 and CDR2 (germline): SEHNR, FQNEAQ (reference sequence). CDR3 coding DNA: TGTGCCAGCAGCAGCCGGGATTTAACTAGCACAGATACGCAGTATTTT. This translates into CASSSRDLTSTDTQYF.

The chain combines TRBV6-2 or TRBV6-3 with TRBJ2-1; D unresolved. This CDR3 spans 13 amino acids. Germline V gene data show CDR1 as MNHEY and CDR2 as SVGEGT. Trimming shortened V by 6 bases and J by 5 bases, and 11 bases separated the two germline ends. Written as DNA, the CDR3 is TGTGCCAGCAGCTCCGGACCACACAATGAGCAGTTCTTC. Encoded protein: CASSSGPHNEQFF.

In its sample, this clonotype was seen many times. The chain joins TRBV11-3 to TRBJ2-5, with 12 positions matching TRBD2. The CDR3 spans 18 residues. Germline assignment: CDR1 SGHNT and CDR2 YENEEA. The V and J ends lost 5 bases and 5 bases, in that order; junction bases with no gene match: 15. CDR3: CASSVRRASGRATETQYF. The CDR3 region has the DNA TGTGCCAGCAGCGTCCGAAGGGCTAGCGGGAGGGCTACCGAGACCCAGTACTTC.

The CDR3 loop is CSARDAGGRGEKLFF. The DNA of the CDR3 is TGCAGTGCTAGAGATGCGGGCGGCCGCGGTGAAAAACTGTTTTTT. The V call is TRBV20-1, the J call TRBJ1-4; D is undetermined. Germline lookup yields CDR1 DFQATT and CDR2 SNEGSKA (reference sequence). The CDR3 consists of 15 residues. V lost 0 bases and J lost 7, with 15 bases in between.

The chain links TRBV20-1 to TRBJ2-7; no reliable D call. Trimming cost V 3 bases and J 4 bases, with 7 bases left between them. This CDR3 is built from 11 residues. CDR1 and CDR2 (germline): DFQATT, SNEGSKA (reference sequence). The CDR3 loop reads CSASVEYEQYF. The CDR3 bases are TGCAGTGCTAGTGTAGAATACGAGCAGTACTTC.

The chain links TRBV10-2 to TRBJ2-7, with TRBD2 as a possible D gene (6 bases). Per germline, CDR1 WSHSY and CDR2 SAAADI. V lost 3 bases and J 1 base, leaving 10 bases between the germline ends. This CDR3 is 14 amino acids long. CDR3 coding DNA: TGCGCCAGCAGTGATATTAGCGGATCCTACGAGCAGTACTTC. It encodes CASSDISGSYEQYF.

The rearrangement uses TRBV4-2 and TRBJ2-7; D possibly corresponds to TRBD2 (6 bases). V shed 1 base and J shed 0 bases, with 16 bases lying between them. The CDR3 has 17 residues. Germline loops: CDR1 LGHNA, CDR2 YNFKEQ. The CDR3 nucleotides are TGTGCCAGCAGCCAAGCCGGGAATAGCGGTAGCTCCTACGAGCAGTACTTC. Its translation is CASSQAGNSGSSYEQYF.

This clonotype was detected a few times. V usage is TRBV3-1 and J usage is TRBJ2-7; D remains unclear. The germline V gene has CDR1 LGHDT and CDR2 YNNKEL (reference sequence). This CDR3 contains 14 residues. V was pared by 1 base and J by 2 bases, with 9 bases between. CDR3 coding DNA: TGTGCCAGCAGCCAAGTGGATAGAACCTACGAGCAGTACTTC. Encoded protein: CASSQVDRTYEQYF.

V and J are TRBV5-1 and TRBJ1-1; no clear D gene. This CDR3 spans 17 amino acids. Germline assignment: CDR1 SGHRS and CDR2 YFSETQ. V was clipped by 3 bases and J by 0 bases, with 18 bases between them. The CDR3 DNA reads TGCGCCAGCAGCTCCTTTGGATCTACCGCTGTGAACACTGAAGCTTTCTTT. Translated: CASSSFGSTAVNTEAFF.

This chain links TRBV6-1 with TRBJ2-7; tentative D call: TRBD2 (6 bases). The CDR3 is 15 residues long. Trimming cost V 5 bases and J 5 bases, with 19 bases left between them. The germline CDR1 and CDR2 sequences are MNHNS and SASEGT. This chain's CDR3 is CASSLLGGLSDEQYF. CDR3 sequence (DNA): TGTGCCAGCAGTCTCCTCGGGGGATTGTCAGACGAGCAGTACTTC.

This clonotype was counted between two and nine times. The CDR3 DNA follows: TGTGCCAGCAGTTTGGGGGCGCAGGAAGCTTTCTTT. Encoded protein: CASSLGAQEAFF. The chain is built from TRBV7-9 and TRBJ1-1, with D perhaps TRBD1 (6 bases). The length of the CDR3 is 12 residues. V lost 6 bases and J 8 bases, leaving 13 bases between the germline ends. The germline V gene encodes CDR1 SEHNR and CDR2 FQNEAQ (reference sequence). Based on the CDR3 plus reference TRBV7-9 and TRBJ1-1, the full variable domain is DTGVSQNPRHKITKRGQNVTFRCDPISEHNRLYWYRQTLGQGPEFLTYFQNEAQLEKSRLLSDRFSAERPKGSFSTLEIQRTEQGDSAMYLCASSLGAQEAFFGQGTRLTVV.

This clonotype turned up a few times. The chain combines TRBV19 with TRBJ2-1, with D perhaps assigned TRBD1 or TRBD2 (5 bases each). Trimming left V 7 bases short and J 6 bases short, with 13 bases between. Germline assignment: CDR1 LNHDA and CDR2 SQIVND (reference sequence). The CDR3 has 13 residues. CDR3: CASNPLGTNEQFF. CDR3 DNA sequence: TGTGCCAGTAACCCCCTCGGGACCAATGAGCAGTTCTTC.

This clonotype was recorded many times. The chain is built from TRBV7-3 and TRBJ2-1; D not resolved. Germline lookup yields CDR1 SGHTA and CDR2 FQGTGA. The CDR3 sequence is 13 residues long. The V end was cut by 5 bases, the J end by 4 bases, with 9 bases between. The CDR3 reads CASSPNQYNEQFF. The DNA for the CDR3 is TGTGCCAGCAGCCCTAACCAGTACAATGAGCAGTTCTTC.

This sequence joins TRBV5-1 and TRBJ2-7, with 8 nucleotides matching TRBD2. CDR1 is SGHRS and CDR2 is YFSETQ in the germline V gene. The CDR3 consists of 16 residues. J was trimmed by 6 bases and V by 4 bases; bases with no gene match: 15. As DNA, the CDR3 is TGCGCCAGCAGCACCCAAGGTTCGGCGGGGGGATGCGAGCAGTACTTC. This translates into CASSTQGSAGGCEQYF.

V gene TRBV2 combines with J gene TRBJ2-7; tentative D call: TRBD1 (6 bases). The CDR3 runs 14 residues. V was trimmed by 1 base and J by 4 bases, leaving 11 bases between them. CDR1 and CDR2 from the germline V gene are SNHLY and FYNNEI. The CDR3 region has the DNA TGTGCCAGCAGTGAAGAGGGCAGGGGTTACGAGCAGTACTTC. Residues: CASSEEGRGYEQYF.